This TCR beta chain originates from a study of regulatory T cells in long-lasting Graves disease. General study findings and limits: Whereas new patients shared about a thousand public clonotypes, persistent patients shared more, at about 2,700. Persistent disease preferred TRBV28, TRBJ1-2 and TRBJ2-5.

Remarks on this clonotype: Its cognate antigen is unknown.

Isolated PBMC RNA provided the starting material for the TCR library. The patients were enrolled through endocrinology in Xi'an, China. EDTA tubes collected nine milliliters of peripheral blood. TCRdb processed the reads anew with MiXCR; each CDR3 protein has one entry. Of approximately 730 distinct CDR3 sequences in the sample, 61% are singletons; the top ten hold more than 20%. In germline, CDR1 is SQVTM, CDR2 ANQGSEA. The CDR3 is 12 residues long. Deletions cut 4 bases from V and 9 bases from J, with 13 bases between. This sequence was found in a woman aged 35 to 49 with Graves disease. The chain couples TRBV29-1 to TRBJ2-1, with a possible D match to TRBD1 (5 bases). The material was peripheral blood mononuclear cells (PBMCs), obtained with antithyroid drug treatment, in newly diagnosed or persistent Graves disease (not recorded which). CDR3 sequence: CSVAKGIPEQFF. The CDR3 DNA reads as TGCAGCGTTGCCAAGGGGATCCCTGAGCAGTTCTTC.